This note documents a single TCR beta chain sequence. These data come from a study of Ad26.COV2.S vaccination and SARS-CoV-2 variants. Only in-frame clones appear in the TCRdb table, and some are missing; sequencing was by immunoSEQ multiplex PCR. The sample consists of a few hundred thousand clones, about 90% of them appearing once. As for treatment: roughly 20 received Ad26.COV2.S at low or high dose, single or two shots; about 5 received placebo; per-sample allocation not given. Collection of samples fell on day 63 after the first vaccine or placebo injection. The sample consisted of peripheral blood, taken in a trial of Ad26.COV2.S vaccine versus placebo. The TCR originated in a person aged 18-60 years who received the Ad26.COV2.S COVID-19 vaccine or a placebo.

The CDR3 region has the DNA TGTGCCAGCAGCCTCGGACAGAACACTGAAGCTTTCTTT. It encodes CASSLGQNTEAFF. This chain links TRBV7-6 with TRBJ1-1; possible D gene TRBD1, 5 bases. This CDR3 has 13 amino acids. Per the germline V gene, CDR1 is SGHVS and CDR2 is FNYEAQ. Trimming took off 5 bases at V and 1 base at J, with 8 bases between the two ends. The full variable domain, with the rest looked up from reference TRBV7-6 and TRBJ1-1, is GAGVSQSPRYKVTKRGQDVALRCDPISGHVSLYWYRQALGQGPEFLTYFNYEAQQDKSGLPNDRFSAERPEGSISTLTIQRTEQRDSAMYRCASSLGQNTEAFFGQGTRLTVV.